One sample yielded the 12 T cell receptor beta chains listed below, sequenced in a study of blood T cell repertoires in COVID-19. Profiled with immunoSEQ multiplex PCR; TCRdb holds only in-frame clones, not every one. The sample lists about 73,000 clones, roughly 87% seen once, with roughly 8.8% in the top ten. Specimen: peripheral blood. Receptors were obtained from an elderly man with acute or convalescent COVID-19.

Written as DNA, the CDR3 is TGTGCCAGCAGCCAAGGTTCGGGGAGCCCTGAAGCTTTCTTT. This codes for CASSQGSGSPEAFF. The gene calls are TRBV4-2 and TRBJ1-1; no definite D call. The V gene's germline CDR1 is LGHNA and CDR2 YNFKEQ. The CDR3 runs to 14 residues. The V gene lost 1 base and the J gene lost 6 bases, with 12 bases spanning the gap.

V is TRBV5-6 and J is TRBJ2-7, with D tentatively TRBD2 (5 bases). Germline loops: CDR1 SGHDT, CDR2 YYEEEE. This CDR3 region has 15 residues. Trimming took off 0 bases at V and 0 bases at J, with 10 bases between the two ends. The CDR3 sequence is CASSLVGSRSYEQYF. Here the CDR3 DNA reads TGTGCCAGCAGCTTGGTGGGGAGCCGCTCCTACGAGCAGTACTTC.

This chain joins TRBV9 and TRBJ2-3, with D perhaps matching TRBD2 (7 bases). V was clipped by 4 bases and J by 2 bases, with 14 bases between them. Per germline, CDR1 SGDLS and CDR2 YYNGEE. CDR3 length equals 15 residues. CDR3 protein: CASSLGGRATDTQYF. The DNA of the CDR3 is TGTGCCAGCAGCCTGGGGGGGCGCGCCACAGATACGCAGTATTTT. The variable domain in full, completed from reference TRBV9 and TRBJ2-3, reads DSGVTQTPKHLITATGQRVTLRCSPRSGDLSVYWYQQSLDQGLQFLIQYYNGEERAKGNILERFSAQQFPDLHSELNLSSLELGDSALYFCASSLGGRATDTQYFGPGTRLTVL.

The V and J genes are TRBV7-2 and TRBJ2-5; no firm D call. V was clipped by 4 bases and J by 5 bases, with 14 bases between them. This CDR3 has 14 amino acids. CDR1 and CDR2 from the germline V gene are SGHTA and FQGNSA. The CDR3 is CASSSYRVSETQYF. In DNA, the CDR3 is TGTGCCAGCAGCTCCTATCGGGTTTCCGAGACCCAGTACTTC.

The rearrangement uses TRBV5-6 and TRBJ2-3, with D possibly matching TRBD2 (5 bases). Germline V gene lookup returns CDR1 SGHDT and CDR2 YYEEEE. This CDR3 region has 16 residues. Trimming took off 0 bases at V and 2 bases at J, with 13 bases between the two ends. The chain's CDR3 is CASSLDDYQYTDTQYF. CDR3 nucleotide sequence: TGTGCCAGCAGCTTGGACGACTACCAATACACAGATACGCAGTATTTT.

This chain connects TRBV4-1 to TRBJ1-2; 7 bases line up with TRBD1. The CDR3 totals 18 residues. V lost 4 bases, J lost 4 bases, and 18 bases stayed unmatched. CDR1 is MGHRA, CDR2 YSYEKL, per germline. CDR3 protein: CASSRQHEEGANFYGYTF. The DNA for the CDR3 is TGCGCCAGCAGCCGCCAACACGAGGAGGGGGCGAACTTCTATGGCTACACCTTC.

The chain combines TRBV30 with TRBJ2-1; the D is unclear. CDR3 length: 12 residues. The ends were cut back, 5 bases at V and 3 bases at J, with 8 bases in the middle. The germline CDR1 and CDR2 sequences are GTSNPN and SVGIG (reference sequence). The CDR3 sequence: CAWGDSYNEQFF. The CDR3 DNA sequence: TGTGCCTGGGGTGATAGCTACAATGAGCAGTTCTTC.

The chain recombines TRBV19 with TRBJ2-2; 7 bases match TRBD1. After removal of 4 bases from V and 5 bases from J, the junction contained 4 bases not matched to a gene. This CDR3 region has 14 residues. The germline V gene has CDR1 LNHDA and CDR2 SQIVND (reference sequence). CDR3 in DNA: TGTGCCAGTAGTAGAAGGGGGCGGACCGGGGAGCTGTTTTTT. Its translation is CASSRRGRTGELFF.

J is TRBJ2-1 and V is TRBV10-3; TRBD1 is a possible D gene (6 bases). The V end lost 6 bases, the J end lost 0 bases, and 18 bases lay between the germline ends. CDR1 is ENHRY and CDR2 is SYGVKD in the germline V gene. The CDR3 has 17 residues. CDR3 in amino acids: CAIRDPTDRSSYNEQFF. The DNA for the CDR3 is TGTGCCATCAGGGATCCTACGGACAGAAGCTCCTACAATGAGCAGTTCTTC.

The chain recombines TRBV7-9 with TRBJ1-2; no clear D gene. The germline CDR1 and CDR2 sequences are SEHNR and FQNEAQ (reference sequence). This CDR3 has 13 residues. With 11 bases removed from V and 5 bases from J, the gap between germline ends came to 18 bases. The CDR3 loop reads CACSALGGYGYTF. Here the CDR3 DNA reads TGTGCCTGCTCCGCACTAGGAGGGTATGGCTACACCTTC.

The V and J genes are TRBV7-9 and TRBJ2-6; D is unclear. V lost 5 bases and J 4 bases, leaving 6 bases between the germline ends. CDR1 is SEHNR and CDR2 is FQNEAQ in the germline V gene (reference sequence). The CDR3 totals 13 residues. CDR3 amino acids: CASSRVGANVLTF. The CDR3 nucleotides read TGTGCCAGCAGCCGGGTAGGGGCCAACGTCCTGACTTTC.

The chain joins TRBV5-1 to TRBJ2-1, with a possible D match to TRBD2 (5 bases). Germline V lookup: CDR1 SGHRS, CDR2 YFSETQ. With 0 bases removed from V and 4 bases from J, the gap between germline ends came to 11 bases. This CDR3 contains 15 residues. CDR3 region: CASSLVATSYNEQFF. CDR3 DNA: TGCGCCAGCAGCTTGGTAGCGACGTCATACAATGAGCAGTTCTTC.